This passage covers 19 T cell receptor beta chains from one sample sequenced in a study of cytomegalovirus exposure and HLA in healthy donors. It was with 60 Vbeta and 13 Jbeta primers that the PCR ran. Libraries were prepared by immunoSEQ multiplex PCR; TCRdb keeps only in-frame clonotypes and omits some of them. The sample holds 160,000 or so clones, roughly 79% seen once. Sequences were obtained from PBMCs. All receptors come from a woman aged 45-59 years in good health and CMV-seronegative.

The chain combines TRBV6-5 with TRBJ2-7; 10 bases fit TRBD2. CDR1 is MNHEY and CDR2 is SVGAGI in the germline V gene. The CDR3 extends over 14 amino acids. With V trimmed by 7 bases and J by 3 bases, 6 bases remained unmatched. CDR3: CASKRLAGVYEQYF. The CDR3 DNA follows: TGTGCCAGCAAAAGGCTAGCGGGGGTCTACGAGCAGTACTTC.

By frequency in the sample, this clone is medium-sized (0.01 to 0.1%). The CDR3 loop is CASSSRQGELFF. CDR3 DNA sequence: TGTGCCAGCAGCTCCCGTCAGGGGGAGCTGTTTTTT. The gene calls are TRBV9 and TRBJ2-2; D unresolved. The V and J ends lost 4 bases and 8 bases respectively, with 9 bases between them. Germline CDR1 is SGDLS and CDR2 is YYNGEE. The CDR3 has 12 residues.

The V and J genes are TRBV29-1 and TRBJ2-7; 10 nucleotides line up with TRBD2. The CDR3 has 15 amino acids. V dropped 3 bases and J dropped 3; count of bases not matched to a gene: 8. Germline lookup yields CDR1 SQVTM and CDR2 ANQGSEA. The CDR3 here is CSVEPALAGRYEQYF. CDR3 in DNA: TGCAGCGTTGAGCCGGCACTAGCGGGGCGCTACGAGCAGTACTTC.

The CDR3 region is CASSRTGNSNQPQHF. The CDR3 coding sequence is TGTGCCAGCAGTAGGACAGGGAACAGCAATCAGCCCCAGCATTTT. The chain is built from TRBV6-6 and TRBJ1-5, with TRBD1 identical over 8 bases. With V trimmed by 5 bases and J by 1 base, 4 bases remained unmatched. This CDR3 has 15 residues. CDR1 is MNHNY, CDR2 SVGAGI, per germline (reference sequence).

This chain joins TRBV19 and TRBJ1-5; tentatively, D is TRBD1 (6 bases). Between the trimmed V and J ends, which lost 7 bases and 0 bases, there was a span of 13 bases. The CDR3 covers 15 residues. CDR1 and CDR2 (germline): LNHDA, SQIVND (reference sequence). CDR3 sequence: CASNRDTNSNQPQHF. DNA of the CDR3: TGTGCCAGTAACCGGGACACTAATAGCAATCAGCCCCAGCATTTT.

The gene calls are TRBV28 and TRBJ2-7; 8 bases agree with TRBD1. V shed 5 bases, J shed 2 bases, and the junction held 8 bases outside the gene matches. Germline V gene lookup returns CDR1 MDHEN and CDR2 SYDVKM. The CDR3 is 15 residues long. CDR3 loop: CASSPGQGKTYEQYF. The CDR3, as DNA: TGTGCCAGCAGTCCCGGACAGGGAAAGACCTACGAGCAGTACTTC.

This rearrangement joins TRBV2 to TRBJ1-2; 7 nucleotides line up with TRBD1. Trimming cost V 7 bases and J 5 bases; bases outside gene matches: 13. The CDR3 length is 15 residues. Germline V gene data show CDR1 as SNHLY and CDR2 as FYNNEI. The CDR3, as DNA: TGTGCCAGCACCGACGGACAGGTGTCCTTATATGGCTACACCTTC. Its translation is CASTDGQVSLYGYTF.

The chain has TRBV5-6 and TRBJ2-7; D is possibly TRBD1 (5 bases). Germline V gene lookup returns CDR1 SGHDT and CDR2 YYEEEE. V lost 1 base, J lost 10 bases, and 12 bases lay in between. This CDR3 is 12 amino acids long. The CDR3 DNA sequence: TGTGCCAGCAGCTTGTCTCCGCAGGGACAGTACTTC. Its protein is CASSLSPQGQYF.

CDR3 DNA sequence: TGCAGTGTTACCCCCGGGAAAGGCTACACCTTC. This codes for CSVTPGKGYTF. V and J are TRBV20-1 and TRBJ1-2; D uncertain. This CDR3 has 11 amino acids. Germline loops: CDR1 DFQATT, CDR2 SNEGSKA (reference sequence). Trimming took 7 bases from V and 8 from J, leaving 14 bases between them.

This chain links TRBV19 with TRBJ2-7; D not resolved. CDR3 length: 16 amino acids. Germline assignment: CDR1 LNHDA and CDR2 SQIVND (reference sequence). Trimming pared 4 bases from V and 4 bases from J, leaving 20 bases between. CDR3 sequence: CASSKQGGVGGYEQYF. The CDR3 coding sequence is TGTGCCAGTAGTAAACAAGGCGGAGTCGGTGGGTACGAGCAGTACTTC. The full variable domain, with the rest looked up from reference TRBV19 and TRBJ2-7, is DGGITQSPKYLFRKEGQNVTLSCEQNLNHDAMYWYRQDPGQGLRLIYYSQIVNDFQKGDIAEGYSVSREKKESFPLTVTSAQKNPTAFYLCASSKQGGVGGYEQYFGPGTRLTVT.

V is TRBV11-2 and J is TRBJ2-1, with 7 bases that match TRBD2. Germline V gene data show CDR1 as SGHAT and CDR2 as FQNNGV. CDR3 size: 15 residues. With 3 bases clipped from V and 0 bases from J, the junction kept 2 bases outside the gene matches. CDR3 DNA: TGTGCCAGCAGCTTCCTAGCGGCCTCCTACAATGAGCAGTTCTTC. Its protein product is CASSFLAASYNEQFF.

The chain links TRBV30 to TRBJ2-3; TRBD2 aligns across 11 bases. CDR3 length: 15 amino acids. From germline, CDR1 is GTSNPN and CDR2 SVGIG (reference sequence). The trim removed 4 bases at V and 2 bases at J, leaving 5 bases unmatched. The CDR3 DNA sequence: TGTGCCTGGATCCCGGGACTAGCGGTCACAGATACGCAGTATTTT. Protein: CAWIPGLAVTDTQYF.

The chain employs TRBV29-1 and TRBJ2-2; TRBD2 matches at 7 bases. Per the germline V gene, CDR1 is SQVTM and CDR2 is ANQGSEA. This CDR3 spans 14 amino acids. The V gene end was trimmed by 8 bases and the J gene end by 0 bases; junction bases not matched to a gene: 6. The CDR3 sequence is CSSGEGSNTGELFF. The CDR3 DNA is TGCAGCTCGGGGGAGGGTTCGAACACCGGGGAGCTGTTTTTT.

The sample holds a few counts of this clone. The chain is built from TRBV7-2 and TRBJ2-7; D call uncertain. The CDR3 spans 11 residues. The V gene's germline CDR1 is SGHTA and CDR2 FQGNSA. Trimming pared 4 bases from V and 7 bases from J, leaving 8 bases between. The DNA of the CDR3 is TGTGCCAGCAGCTCCGCGGCAGAGCAGTACTTC. Protein: CASSSAAEQYF.

This clone has only one observation. The chain recombines TRBV4-3 with TRBJ2-7; 12 bases agree with TRBD2. J was trimmed by 7 bases and V by 2 bases; bases with no gene match: 9. The V gene's germline CDR1 is LGHNA and CDR2 YSLEER. The CDR3 length is 16 residues. CDR3 in amino acids: CASSQILAGGPGEQYF. The CDR3 bases are TGCGCCAGCAGCCAAATTCTAGCGGGAGGGCCGGGGGAGCAGTACTTC.

This sequence joins TRBV2 and TRBJ2-7, with 8 bases aligning to TRBD2. J lost 2 bases, V lost 8 bases, and 5 bases had no gene match. CDR3 length: 13 amino acids. Germline assignment: CDR1 SNHLY and CDR2 FYNNEI. In DNA, the CDR3 is TGTGCCAGCGGTTGGCGGGGGGCCTACGAGCAGTACTTC. This sequence encodes CASGWRGAYEQYF.

The chain carries TRBV6-5 and TRBJ1-1; TRBD1 is a possible D gene (5 bases). Germline CDR1 is MNHEY and CDR2 is SVGAGI. The V end lost 3 bases, the J end lost 1 base, and 9 bases lay between the germline ends. CDR3 length: 14 amino acids. DNA of the CDR3: TGTGCCAGCAGTTATAGGGGTGAGAACACTGAAGCTTTCTTT. It encodes CASSYRGENTEAFF.

This rearrangement joins TRBV19 to TRBJ2-5, with 13 bases aligning to TRBD2. In germline, CDR1 is LNHDA, CDR2 SQIVND (reference sequence). With V trimmed by 3 bases and J by 5 bases, 3 bases remained unmatched. The CDR3 has 15 amino acids. The CDR3 DNA reads TGTGCCAGTAGTATCGGGACTAGCGGGAAGGAGACCCAGTACTTC. It is translated as CASSIGTSGKETQYF.

The chain combines TRBV2 with TRBJ2-7, with TRBD1 identical over 7 bases. Germline V gene sequence: CDR1 SNHLY, CDR2 FYNNEI. With V trimmed by 6 bases and J by 3 bases, 8 bases remained unmatched. The CDR3 has 14 residues. CDR3 in DNA: TGTGCCAGCAGGGCGACAGGGACGCACTACGAGCAGTACTTC. It yields the protein CASRATGTHYEQYF.